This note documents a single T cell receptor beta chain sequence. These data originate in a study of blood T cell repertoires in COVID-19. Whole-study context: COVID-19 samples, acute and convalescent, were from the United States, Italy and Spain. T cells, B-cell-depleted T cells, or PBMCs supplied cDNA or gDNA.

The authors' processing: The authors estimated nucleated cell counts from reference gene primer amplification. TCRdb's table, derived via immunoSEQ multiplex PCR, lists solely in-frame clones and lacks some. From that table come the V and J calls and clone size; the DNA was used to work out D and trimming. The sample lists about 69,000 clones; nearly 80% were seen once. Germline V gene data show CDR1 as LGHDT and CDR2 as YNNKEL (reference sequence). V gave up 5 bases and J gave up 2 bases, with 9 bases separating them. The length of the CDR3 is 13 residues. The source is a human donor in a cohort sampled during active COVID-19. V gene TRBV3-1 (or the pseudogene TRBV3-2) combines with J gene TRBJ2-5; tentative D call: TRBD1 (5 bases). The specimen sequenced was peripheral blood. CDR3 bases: TGTGCCAGCAGCGGGGCTTCTCAAGAGACCCAGTACTTC. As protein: CASSGASQETQYF.